This entry is about one T cell receptor (beta chain). This entry is derived from a study of cytomegalovirus exposure and HLA in healthy donors. Looking at the study overall: Assignment to the Caucasian-associated ancestry cluster applied to approximately 80% of the approximately 390 genotyped donors.

With 6 bases removed from V and 9 bases from J, the gap between germline ends came to 6 bases. Germline CDR1 is SGHTA and CDR2 is FQGNSA. This CDR3 has 10 residues. PCR amplification relied on 60 Vbeta primers (plus 13 Jbeta primers). This table comes from immunoSEQ multiplex PCR, and its TCRdb copy is limited to in-frame clones, with some not included. The sample has more than 150,000 clones, 77% seen once; the top ten hold roughly 1.4%. The TCR sequence derives from a man younger than 30 in good health and CMV-seronegative. Sequencing was performed on PBMCs. The rearrangement links TRBV7-2 to TRBJ2-1; D is unresolved. The CDR3 nucleotides read TGTGCCAGCAGGAGAGGTGAGCAGTTCTTC. Encoded protein: CASRRGEQFF.